Each of the 17 T cell receptor beta chains below was sequenced from the same sample in a study of blood T cell repertoires in COVID-19. Here immunoSEQ multiplex PCR was the method, and the copy in TCRdb shows in-frame clones only, minus some. Of about 150,000 clones listed, just over 90% are singletons. Sequenced input: peripheral blood. The receptor source for this set is a man between 18 and 35 years old with COVID-19, enrolled during active disease.

This chain links TRBV9 with TRBJ2-1; 7 bases fit TRBD2. This CDR3 has 14 amino acids. Germline values: CDR1 SGDLS, CDR2 YYNGEE. J lost 3 bases, V lost 6 bases, and 6 bases had no gene match. CDR3 in amino acids: CASNEAGIYNEQFF. The CDR3 nucleotides are TGTGCCAGCAATGAAGCGGGAATCTACAATGAGCAGTTCTTC.

Turning to this clone: The junction differs from germline at one of its ends, possibly a read error. J is TRBJ1-4 and V is TRBV7-7, with 7 bases that match TRBD1. The CDR3 contains 16 residues. Per the germline V gene, CDR1 is SSHAT and CDR2 is FNYEAQ (reference sequence). The CDR3 DNA is TGTGCTAGCAGTTCAGGACGAGGGGGCACTAATGAAAAACTGTTTTTT. Residues: CASSSGRGGTNEKLFF. The complete variable domain, with remaining parts taken from reference TRBV7-7 and TRBJ1-4, reads GAGVSQSPRYKVTKRGQDVTLRCDPISSHATLYWYQQALGQGPEFLTYFNYEAQPDKSGLPSDRFSAERPEGSISTLTIQRTEQRDSAMYRCASSSGRGGTNEKLFFGSGTQLSVL.

The rearrangement uses TRBV13 and TRBJ2-6, with a possible D match to TRBD1 (5 bases). In germline, CDR1 is PRHDT, CDR2 FYEKMQ (reference sequence). With 5 bases removed from V and 4 bases from J, the gap between germline ends came to 9 bases. This CDR3 comprises 14 residues. CDR3 protein: CASSTTAGANVLTF. CDR3 DNA: TGTGCCAGCAGCACGACAGCGGGGGCCAACGTCCTGACTTTC.

This sequence joins TRBV13 and TRBJ2-2; D might be TRBD2 (6 bases). Trimming stripped 8 bases from V and 2 bases from J, with 12 bases between. The CDR3 length is 14 residues. From germline, CDR1 is PRHDT and CDR2 FYEKMQ (reference sequence). Written as DNA, the CDR3 is TGTGCCAGCCGGGACGGGGGTAACACCGGGGAGCTGTTTTTT. Amino acid sequence: CASRDGGNTGELFF.

The chain recombines TRBV9 with TRBJ1-2, with D possibly matching TRBD1 (5 bases). The CDR3 spans 11 residues. Germline V CDR1 and CDR2: SGDLS, YYNGEE. Trimming took off 5 bases at V and 7 bases at J, with 9 bases between the two ends. The CDR3 coding sequence is TGTGCCAGCAGGGACATCCGTGGCTACACCTTC. It specifies CASRDIRGYTF.

The genes are TRBV28 and TRBJ2-1; 11 bases are a match to TRBD1. The germline CDR1 and CDR2 sequences are MDHEN and SYDVKM. This CDR3 comprises 17 residues. J gave up 5 bases and V 4 bases, and 10 bases lay outside the gene matches. The CDR3 here is CASSSGRRDRGDNEQFF. CDR3 bases: TGTGCCAGCAGTTCAGGCCGCCGGGACAGGGGGGACAATGAGCAGTTCTTC.

This clone was seen a handful of times. This chain uses TRBV10-2 with TRBJ1-1; the match to TRBD1 covers 8 bases. The CDR3 has 13 amino acids. In germline, CDR1 is WSHSY, CDR2 SAAADI. J lost 3 bases, V lost 10 bases, and 7 bases had no gene match. CDR3 bases: TGCGCCACCGGACAGGGAACGGACACTGAAGCTTTCTTT. Translating it yields CATGQGTDTEAFF.

V is TRBV19 and J is TRBJ1-2, with D maybe TRBD1 (6 bases). Germline V gene sequence: CDR1 LNHDA, CDR2 SQIVND (reference sequence). V lost 4 bases and J lost 1, with 10 bases in between. The CDR3 length is 14 residues. The DNA for the CDR3 is TGTGCCAGTAGTAGGGGACACATTAACTATGGCTACACCTTC. Translating gives CASSRGHINYGYTF. The full variable domain, completed using reference TRBV19 and TRBJ1-2, is DGGITQSPKYLFRKEGQNVTLSCEQNLNHDAMYWYRQDPGQGLRLIYYSQIVNDFQKGDIAEGYSVSREKKESFPLTVTSAQKNPTAFYLCASSRGHINYGYTFGSGTRLTVV.

J is TRBJ2-7 and V is TRBV2, with D possibly matching TRBD1 (6 bases). From germline, CDR1 is SNHLY and CDR2 FYNNEI. The ends were cut back, 6 bases at V and 8 bases at J, with 20 bases in the middle. This CDR3 spans 14 amino acids. The CDR3 sequence is CASSLLGANLQQYF. CDR3 bases: TGTGCCAGCAGCCTCCTGGGGGCTAATCTCCAGCAGTACTTC.

The chain uses TRBV27 and TRBJ2-3; 11 bases align to TRBD2. The V segment lost 7 bases and the J segment 2 bases; nucleotides outside the gene matches: 11. Germline CDR1 reads MNHEY; CDR2 reads SMNVEV (reference sequence). The CDR3 is made up of 17 amino acids. CDR3 sequence reads: CASMVSAGLAVTDTQYF. As DNA, the CDR3 is TGTGCCAGCATGGTCTCTGCGGGACTAGCGGTCACAGATACGCAGTATTTT.

The rearrangement links TRBV27 to TRBJ2-7, with 8 bases matching TRBD1. Germline CDR1 reads MNHEY; CDR2 reads SMNVEV (reference sequence). The CDR3 is 15 residues long. The trim removed 2 bases at V and 3 bases at J, leaving 6 bases unmatched. CDR3 bases: TGTGCCAGCAGTTTAGACAGGGGCAGGATCTACGAGCAGTACTTC. This sequence encodes CASSLDRGRIYEQYF.

The J gene is TRBJ1-4, the V gene TRBV27; D is perhaps TRBD1 (5 bases). Germline V gene sequence: CDR1 MNHEY, CDR2 SMNVEV (reference sequence). Trimming shortened V by 4 bases and J by 8 bases, and 20 bases separated the two germline ends. This CDR3 is built from 16 residues. CDR3: CASSSAPREGKEKLFF. CDR3 in DNA: TGTGCCAGCAGTTCAGCCCCCAGGGAGGGTAAGGAAAAACTGTTTTTT.

This clone was observed once. The chain is built from TRBV7-2 and TRBJ2-7, with no clear D. CDR3 length: 14 residues. The V and J ends lost 5 bases and 1 base respectively, with 12 bases between them. Germline CDR1 and CDR2: SGHTA and FQGNSA. CDR3 nucleotide sequence: TGTGCCAGCAGCCCCCTAGGTGTTTCCTACGAGCAGTACTTC. Translation: CASSPLGVSYEQYF.

The gene calls are TRBV7-8 and TRBJ2-3; 7 bases line up with TRBD2. Trimming removed 5 bases from V and 2 bases from J; junction bases left unmatched: 10. The CDR3 contains 16 residues. Germline V gives CDR1 SGHVS, CDR2 FQNEAQ. For the CDR3, the DNA is TGTGCCAGCAGCGGCAGCCCGAGCGGGATCACAGATACGCAGTATTTT. Translating it yields CASSGSPSGITDTQYF.

The chain employs TRBV25-1 and TRBJ1-3; 7 positions agree with TRBD1. The CDR3 spans 14 residues. Germline loops: CDR1 MGHDK, CDR2 SYGVNS. Germline trimming cut 4 bases from V and 2 bases from J; bases unmatched to any gene: 2. The CDR3: CASSGDRAGNTIYF. DNA of the CDR3: TGTGCCAGCAGTGGTGACAGGGCTGGAAACACCATATATTTT.

The chain links TRBV28 to TRBJ1-3, with a weak D call TRBD1 (6 bases). Trimming left V 3 bases short and J 0 bases short, with 12 bases between. From germline, CDR1 is MDHEN and CDR2 SYDVKM. This CDR3 is 16 amino acids long. CDR3 DNA: TGTGCCAGCAGTTTGGGGGCAGGAACCTCTGGAAACACCATATATTTT. Translation: CASSLGAGTSGNTIYF.

The rearrangement joins TRBV24-1 to TRBJ2-1; 8 positions match TRBD1. The CDR3 has 15 amino acids. Germline CDR1 is KGHDR and CDR2 is SFDVKD. V dropped 6 bases and J dropped 6; count of bases not matched to a gene: 9. This CDR3 is CATSPRGLPINEQFF. The CDR3 DNA reads as TGTGCCACCAGTCCCAGGGGGCTTCCCATCAATGAGCAGTTCTTC.